The 3 T cell receptor beta chains below all came from one sample that was sequenced in a study of Graves' ophthalmopathy and Graves' hyperthyroidism. Amplified material comprised TCR beta CDR3 regions derived from RNA transcripts. The first-round RT-PCR employed HTBI primers together with the Qiagen OneStep RT-PCR kit. A multiplex PCR was then performed as the second round. TCRdb recomputed calls from the multiplex PCR reads with MiXCR, one row per CDR3 protein. Among under 800,000 distinct CDR3 sequences, about a fifth were seen once, and the ten largest hold 7.1%. Source material: peripheral blood. Receptors were obtained from a woman aged 18-29 years with stable Graves' hyperthyroidism. Some clones in this sample may be carry-over from other donors' samples.

The sample holds many counts of this clonotype. The chain has TRBV7-2 and TRBJ2-5, with D tentatively TRBD2 (5 bases). Trimming took off 5 bases at V and 0 bases at J, with 10 bases between the two ends. The CDR3 is 14 amino acids. Per germline, CDR1 SGHTA and CDR2 FQGNSA. The CDR3: CASSRTRHQETQYF. The CDR3 DNA reads TGTGCCAGCAGCCGAACTAGACACCAAGAGACCCAGTACTTC.

This clonotype was picked up many times. The CDR3 spells CSVTTGGAGYTF. The CDR3 DNA follows: TGCAGTGTCACGACAGGGGGCGCTGGCTACACCTTC. This chain uses TRBV20-1 with TRBJ1-2; TRBD1 matches at 10 bases. V was clipped by 7 bases and J by 7 bases; unmatched bases: 6. Germline CDR1 reads DFQATT; CDR2 reads SNEGSKA (reference sequence). The CDR3 covers 12 residues.

The rearrangement uses TRBV18 and TRBJ1-1; the match to TRBD1 covers 7 bases. Germline CDR1 KGHSH, CDR2 LQKENI. The trim removed 1 base at V and 0 bases at J, leaving 2 bases unmatched. The CDR3 is made up of 15 amino acids. This CDR3 reads CASSPQGQMNTEAFF. The CDR3 region has the DNA TGTGCCAGCTCACCACAGGGACAGATGAACACTGAAGCTTTCTTT.